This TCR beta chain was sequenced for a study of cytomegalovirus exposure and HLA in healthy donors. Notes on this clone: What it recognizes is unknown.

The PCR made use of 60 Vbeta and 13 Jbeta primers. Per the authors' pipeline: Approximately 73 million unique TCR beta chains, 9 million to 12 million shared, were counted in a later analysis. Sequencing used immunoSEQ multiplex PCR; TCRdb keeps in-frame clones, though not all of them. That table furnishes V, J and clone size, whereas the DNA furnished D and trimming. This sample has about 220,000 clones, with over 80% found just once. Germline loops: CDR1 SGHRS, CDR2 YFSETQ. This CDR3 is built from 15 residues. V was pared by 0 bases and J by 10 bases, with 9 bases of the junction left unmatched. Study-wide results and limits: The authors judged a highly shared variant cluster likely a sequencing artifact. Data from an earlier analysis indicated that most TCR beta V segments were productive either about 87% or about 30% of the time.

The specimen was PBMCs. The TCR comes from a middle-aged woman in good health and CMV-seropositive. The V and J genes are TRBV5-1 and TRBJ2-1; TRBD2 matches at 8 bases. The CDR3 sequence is CASSLALAGLGEQFF. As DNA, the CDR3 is TGCGCCAGCAGCTTGGCTCTAGCGGGCCTGGGGGAGCAGTTCTTC.